What follows are 3 T cell receptor beta chains derived from one specimen sequenced in a study of shared clonotypes between healthy human individuals. Clones were sequenced by immunoSEQ multiplex PCR, and TCRdb holds only the in-frame ones, with some missing. The repertoire has some 2,100,000 clones, almost 96% of them found once; the top ten carry approximately 0.13%. Source material: naive CD4+ T cells sorted from blood. Subset of the sample: CD45RA+ positively selected. These receptors were obtained from a man aged 18-30 years in good health.

The V call is TRBV2, the J call TRBJ2-3, with 13 bases aligning to TRBD2. After removal of 5 bases from V and 2 bases from J, the junction contained 16 bases not matched to a gene. Per the germline V gene, CDR1 is SNHLY and CDR2 is FYNNEI. This CDR3 has 20 residues. The CDR3 is CASSPLRTSGSRSVTDTQYF. DNA for the CDR3: TGTGCCAGCAGTCCATTGAGGACTAGCGGGAGTCGGTCAGTCACAGATACGCAGTATTTT.

The chain recombines TRBV4-3 with TRBJ1-6; D remains ambiguous. This CDR3 region has 15 residues. The germline V gene encodes CDR1 LGHNA and CDR2 YSLEER. The ends were cut back, 1 base at V and 7 bases at J, with 11 bases in the middle. CDR3 sequence (DNA): TGCGCCAGCAGCCAAGGACTCAGCCCGAATTCACCCCTCCACTTT. Amino acid sequence: CASSQGLSPNSPLHF.

V and J are TRBV7-9 and TRBJ2-1; D is unclear. CDR3 size: 15 residues. Germline loops: CDR1 SEHNR, CDR2 FQNEAQ (reference sequence). The V gene lost 6 bases and the J gene lost 0 bases, with 12 bases spanning the gap. CDR3 sequence: CASSPLLNSYNEQFF. The CDR3 bases are TGTGCCAGCAGTCCCCTCTTAAACTCCTACAATGAGCAGTTCTTC.